This TCR beta chain comes out of a study of a mutant IDH1 vaccine in newly diagnosed glioma. Produced via immunoSEQ multiplex PCR; TCRdb's table is partial and in-frame only. The sample carries some 54,000 clones, about 91% recorded once. Findings and limits, study-wide: There seemed to be no relation between pseudoprogression and changes in top peripheral T cell clonotypes.

A word on this clone: What it binds is unknown.

Time point here: week 11, during vaccination. All doses held 300 ug of mutant IDH1 20-mer peptide, with topical imiquimod. Newly diagnosed WHO grade 3 or 4 IDH1-mutant, ATRX-lost astrocytomas were identified in the donors. Specimen: PBMCs, collected from a glioma patient whose treatment included an IDH1 peptide vaccine. The sequence was obtained from a man aged 45-60 years with glioma.

The CDR3 DNA sequence: TGTGCCAGCAGCTTAGCGGGCAGAAACGAGCAGTACTTC. Amino acids: CASSLAGRNEQYF. The rearrangement joins TRBV7-6 to TRBJ2-7, with no clear D. Germline V gene sequence: CDR1 SGHVS, CDR2 FNYEAQ. The length of the CDR3 is 13 residues. The V gene lost 0 bases and the J gene lost 5 bases, with 8 bases spanning the gap.